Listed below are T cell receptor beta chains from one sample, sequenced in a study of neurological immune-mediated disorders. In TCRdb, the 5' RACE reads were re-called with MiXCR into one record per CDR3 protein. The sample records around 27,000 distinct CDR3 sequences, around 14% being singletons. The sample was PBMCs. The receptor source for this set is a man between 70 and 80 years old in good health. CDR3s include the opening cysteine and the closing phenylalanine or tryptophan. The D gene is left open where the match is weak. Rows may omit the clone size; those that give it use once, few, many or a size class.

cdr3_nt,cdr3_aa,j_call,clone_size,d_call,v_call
TGTGCCAGCAGCTTATCTGGTAACTTAGACGGCTACACCTTC,CASSLSGNLDGYTF,TRBJ1-2,many,.,TRBV7-9
TGTGCCATCAGAGGGTGGGCAGGGTCCCACTCTGGAAACACCATATATTTT,CAIRGWAGSHSGNTIYF,TRBJ1-3,many,.,TRBV10-3
TGTGCCAGCAGCCCTCGGGACAAAGGCTCTAATCAGCCCCAGCATTTT,CASSPRDKGSNQPQHF,TRBJ1-5,many,.,TRBV7-8
TGTGCCAGCAGTTTGGAGGCTTACGAGCAGTACTTC,CASSLEAYEQYF,TRBJ2-7,many,.,TRBV28
TGTGCCAGCAGTTCCCCGGACCTCGCGAACACCGGGGAGCTGTTTTTT,CASSSPDLANTGELFF,TRBJ2-2,many,.,TRBV28
TGTGCCAGCAGCTTAGGGCTAGACACGGCCCAGTACTTC,CASSLGLDTAQYF,TRBJ2-5,many,.,TRBV7-6
TGTGCCAGCAGCTTGGGCGTTAGCGGGGTCAATGAGCAGTTCTTC,CASSLGVSGVNEQFF,TRBJ2-1,many,TRBD2,TRBV7-3
TGCAGTGCTAGGAGGGCAGGGCAAGACTATGGCTACACCTTC,CSARRAGQDYGYTF,TRBJ1-2,many,.,TRBV20-1
TGCAGTGCTAGAGATTCGAGGGCTAGCGGGGGGGCCTCCGGGGAGCTGTTTTTT,CSARDSRASGGASGELFF,TRBJ2-2,many,TRBD2,TRBV20-1
TGCAGTGCTAGAGGGGGGGGGCCCGGGGAGCTGTTTTTT,CSARGGGPGELFF,TRBJ2-2,many,.,TRBV20-1
TGTGCCAGCAGCTTATACGGGGCGGGAGATACGCAGTATTTT,CASSLYGAGDTQYF,TRBJ2-3,many,.,TRBV7-2
TGTGCCAGCATGCGACAGGGTGGTATAGTTCAGCCCCAGCATTTT,CASMRQGGIVQPQHF,TRBJ1-5,many,TRBD1,TRBV12-3/TRBV12-4
TGTACCACCAGTGAATCTGGACAGGGCTACAATGAGCAGTTCTTC,CTTSESGQGYNEQFF,TRBJ2-1,.,TRBD1,TRBV24-1
TGTGCCTGGAGTGTCATAGGGGGACCCTCCTACGAGCAGTACTTC,CAWSVIGGPSYEQYF,TRBJ2-7,many,.,TRBV30
TGTGCCAGCAGCCAAGGGGCCGGGAGCTCTGGAAACACCATATATTTT,CASSQGAGSSGNTIYF,TRBJ1-3,many,.,TRBV4-2
TGTGCCAGCAGCTTAGGCCCCCCCGGGGGGGCCGGGGAGCTGTTTTTT,CASSLGPPGGAGELFF,TRBJ2-2,many,TRBD2,TRBV7-3
TGCGCCAGCGCACCTCTTAGGGACTTAGCTGGCATCTTC,CASAPLRDLAGIF,TRBJ2-1,many,.,TRBV5-1
TGTGCCAGCGGGCAGGGAGGAAGGGAGCAGTACTTC,CASGQGGREQYF,TRBJ2-7,many,.,TRBV6-5
TGTGCCAGCAGCTTAGCTGGACAGGGTGGGGAAAAACTGTTTTTT,CASSLAGQGGEKLFF,TRBJ1-4,many,TRBD1,TRBV11-2
TGCGCCAGCAGCTCGACAGCTGGGGCCAACGTCCTGACTTTC,CASSSTAGANVLTF,TRBJ2-6,many,.,TRBV5-1
TGTGCCAGCAGCTTAGTCCGGATGGGCCAAGAGACCCAGTACTTC,CASSLVRMGQETQYF,TRBJ2-5,many,.,TRBV7-8
TGTGCCAGCAGTTTAGTGCCGGACAGGGTCCCCGCGGCCAAAAACATTCAGTACTTC,CASSLVPDRVPAAKNIQYF,TRBJ2-4,many,TRBD1,TRBV12-3/TRBV12-4
TGTGCCATCAGTGGACTAAGCGGGACTTACAATGAGCAGTTCTTC,CAISGLSGTYNEQFF,TRBJ2-1,many,TRBD2,TRBV10-3
TGTGCCAGCAGTTTACCGACAGGGGGGGTGAGCGAGCAGTACTTC,CASSLPTGGVSEQYF,TRBJ2-7,many,TRBD1,TRBV28
TGTGCCAGCAGTCCCTTCAGCTCTGGGGCCAACGTCCTGACTTTC,CASSPFSSGANVLTF,TRBJ2-6,.,.,TRBV2
TGTGCCAGCAGCCGGGTCTGGGGAACTGAAGCTTTCTTT,CASSRVWGTEAFF,TRBJ1-1,.,.,TRBV6-6
TGTGCCAGCAGCCGCCACGGGGGCGGGGCAGATACGCAGTATTTT,CASSRHGGGADTQYF,TRBJ2-3,many,.,TRBV11-2
TGTGCCAGCAGCAAAGGGGTGACCTACGAGCAGTACTTC,CASSKGVTYEQYF,TRBJ2-7,many,.,TRBV21-1
TGCGCCAGCAGCTCCGGGACTAGCTCCTACAATGAGCAGTTCTTC,CASSSGTSSYNEQFF,TRBJ2-1,once,TRBD2,TRBV5-1
TGTGCCAGCAGCTTAGAGGCTGCTTCCATTCAGTACTTC,CASSLEAASIQYF,TRBJ2-4,many,.,TRBV7-8
TGTGCCAGCAGTTTAGTGGAGACTGAAGCTTTCTTT,CASSLVETEAFF,TRBJ1-1,many,.,TRBV12-3/TRBV12-4
TGCAGTGCTAGAGATTCGGCAGGGCTGAACACTGAAGCTTTCTTT,CSARDSAGLNTEAFF,TRBJ1-1,many,.,TRBV20-1
TGCAGCGTGGCTAGGACGGCGAACACCGGGGAGCTGTTTTTT,CSVARTANTGELFF,TRBJ2-2,many,.,TRBV29-1
TGTGCCAGCAGCGTAGGAGTAGGGGATAATTCACCCCTCCACTTT,CASSVGVGDNSPLHF,TRBJ1-6,many,.,TRBV9
TGTGCCAGCATCCCAAAGGAAAAACTGTTTTTT,CASIPKEKLFF,TRBJ1-4,many,.,TRBV25-1
TGTGCCAGCAGCCCCTTAAACCGTCCGATAGAGCAGTATTTT,CASSPLNRPIEQYF,TRBJ2-3,many,.,TRBV7-2
TGTGCCAGCAGTGAACAAGAGACCCAGTACTTC,CASSEQETQYF,TRBJ2-5,.,.,TRBV28
TGTGCCAGCAGTTTTCCGGGACTAGCGGGGGGCTCAAGCACAGATACGCAGTATTTT,CASSFPGLAGGSSTDTQYF,TRBJ2-3,many,TRBD2,TRBV12-3/TRBV12-4
TGTGCCAGCTCGTGGACAGGGGGCTCCTACGAGCAGTACTTC,CASSWTGGSYEQYF,TRBJ2-7,many,TRBD1,TRBV18
TGTGCCAGCAGCTTGTGGGGGATGGGGCCCCAGCATTTT,CASSLWGMGPQHF,TRBJ1-5,many,.,TRBV5-6
TGTGCCAGCAGCTTATGGGACGGCGATGGAAACACCATATATTTT,CASSLWDGDGNTIYF,TRBJ1-3,many,.,TRBV5-6
TGCAGTGCTAGCGACAGGGGCGGGACTGAAGCTTTCTTT,CSASDRGGTEAFF,TRBJ1-1,many,TRBD1,TRBV20-1
TGTGCCAGCAGCGGGGGGGCGTCCAATGAGCAGTTCTTC,CASSGGASNEQFF,TRBJ2-1,many,.,TRBV7-3
TGTGCCAGCAGTTACGGGACAGGGGATACCGGGGAGCTATTTTTT,CASSYGTGDTGELFF,TRBJ2-2,.,TRBD1,TRBV6-5
TGTGCCAGCAGCTTTAGCAGGGTCAACATTCAGTACTTC,CASSFSRVNIQYF,TRBJ2-4,many,.,TRBV11-3
TGTGCCAGCAGCCAAGATTATAGCAATCAGCCCCAGCATTTT,CASSQDYSNQPQHF,TRBJ1-5,many,.,TRBV7-2
TGCGCCAGCAGCCTCGGACAGGAGTATGAAGCTTTCTTT,CASSLGQEYEAFF,TRBJ1-1,many,TRBD1,TRBV5-1
TGTGCCACCCTACCGGGACAGTACACAGATACGCAGTATTTT,CATLPGQYTDTQYF,TRBJ2-3,many,TRBD1,TRBV5-8
TGCGCCAGCAGCCCTGGGACTAGCGCGAACACCGGGGAGCTGTTTTTT,CASSPGTSANTGELFF,TRBJ2-2,many,TRBD2,TRBV5-1
TGTGCCACCAGTGATCACCGGGACAGGGGCGAGCAGTACTTC,CATSDHRDRGEQYF,TRBJ2-7,many,TRBD1,TRBV24-1
TGCGCCAGCAGCTTGGGCGACTCCGCCAATCAGCCCCAGCATTTT,CASSLGDSANQPQHF,TRBJ1-5,many,.,TRBV5-1
TGCAGTGCTAGGACAGGGGTCCGCACAGATACGCAGTATTTT,CSARTGVRTDTQYF,TRBJ2-3,many,TRBD1,TRBV20-1